The present T cell receptor (beta chain) was sequenced within a study of response to subunit inactivated influenza vaccine. Findings and limits, study-wide: Each seasonal influenza vaccination recruits few new T cells, the authors suggested.

Points on this clonotype: Its antigen is as yet unknown.

Via MiXCR, TCRdb re-called the RT-PCR reads, giving one row per CDR3 protein. The table includes roughly 700,000 distinct CDR3 sequences, approximately 15% detected once. The starting material was PBMCs from blood, obtained approximately 15 days before vaccination. The clonotype originates from a middle-aged man who received an inactivated influenza vaccine.

CDR3 amino acids: CASSNRPNEQYF. The CDR3 nucleotides are TGTGCCAGCAGTAACCGACCAAACGAGCAGTACTTC. The chain carries TRBV12-3 or TRBV12-4 and TRBJ2-7; D is undetermined. The CDR3 has 12 residues. V was pared by 5 bases and J by 5 bases, with 10 bases between.